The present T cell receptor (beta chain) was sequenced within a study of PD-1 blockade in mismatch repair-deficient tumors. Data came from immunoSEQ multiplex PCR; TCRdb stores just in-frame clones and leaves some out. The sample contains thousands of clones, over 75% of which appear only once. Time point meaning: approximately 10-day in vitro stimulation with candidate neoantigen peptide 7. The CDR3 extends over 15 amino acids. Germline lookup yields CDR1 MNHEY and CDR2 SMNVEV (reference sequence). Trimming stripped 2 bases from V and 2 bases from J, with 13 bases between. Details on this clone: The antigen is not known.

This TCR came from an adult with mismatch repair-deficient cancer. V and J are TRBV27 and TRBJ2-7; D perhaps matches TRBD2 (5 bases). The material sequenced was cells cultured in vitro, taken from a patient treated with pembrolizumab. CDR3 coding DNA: TGTGCCAGCAGTTTAACTAGGGTCCTAGCCTACGAGCAGTACTTC. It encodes CASSLTRVLAYEQYF.